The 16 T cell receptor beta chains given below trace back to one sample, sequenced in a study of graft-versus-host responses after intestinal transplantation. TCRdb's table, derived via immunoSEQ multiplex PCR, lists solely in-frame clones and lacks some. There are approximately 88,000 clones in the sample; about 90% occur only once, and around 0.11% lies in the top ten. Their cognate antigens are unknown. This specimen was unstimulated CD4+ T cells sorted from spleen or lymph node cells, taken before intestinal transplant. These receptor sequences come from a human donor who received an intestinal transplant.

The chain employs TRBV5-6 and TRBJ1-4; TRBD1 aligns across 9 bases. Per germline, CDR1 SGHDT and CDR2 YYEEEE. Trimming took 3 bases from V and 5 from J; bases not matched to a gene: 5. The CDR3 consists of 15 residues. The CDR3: CASSYGTGRNEKLFF. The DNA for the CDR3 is TGTGCCAGCAGCTATGGGACAGGGCGGAATGAAAAACTGTTTTTT.

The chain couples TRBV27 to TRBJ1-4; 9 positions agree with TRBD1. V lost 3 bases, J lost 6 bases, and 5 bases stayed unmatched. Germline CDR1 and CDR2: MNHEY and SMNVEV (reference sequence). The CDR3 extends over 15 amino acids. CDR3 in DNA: TGTGCCAGCAGTTTGACCGGGACAGGGTATGAAAAACTGTTTTTT. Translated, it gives CASSLTGTGYEKLFF.

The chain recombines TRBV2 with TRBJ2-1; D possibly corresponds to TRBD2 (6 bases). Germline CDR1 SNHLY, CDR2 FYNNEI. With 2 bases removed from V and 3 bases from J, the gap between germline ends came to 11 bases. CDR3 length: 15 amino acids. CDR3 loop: CASSELWGVYNEQFF. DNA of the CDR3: TGTGCCAGCAGTGAATTGTGGGGGGTCTACAATGAGCAGTTCTTC.

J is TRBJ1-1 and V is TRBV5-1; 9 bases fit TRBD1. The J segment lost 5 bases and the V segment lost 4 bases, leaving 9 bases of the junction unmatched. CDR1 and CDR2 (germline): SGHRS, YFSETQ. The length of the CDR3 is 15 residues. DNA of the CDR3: TGCGCCAGCAGCGCGGATACAGGGGGCGCGACTGAAGCTTTCTTT. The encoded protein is CASSADTGGATEAFF.

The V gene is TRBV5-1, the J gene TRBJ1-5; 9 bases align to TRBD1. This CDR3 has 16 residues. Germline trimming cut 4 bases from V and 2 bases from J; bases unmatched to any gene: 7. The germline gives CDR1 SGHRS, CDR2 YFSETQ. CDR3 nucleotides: TGCGCCAGCAGCCCCGGGACAGGGACGGGCAATCAGCCCCAGCATTTT. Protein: CASSPGTGTGNQPQHF.

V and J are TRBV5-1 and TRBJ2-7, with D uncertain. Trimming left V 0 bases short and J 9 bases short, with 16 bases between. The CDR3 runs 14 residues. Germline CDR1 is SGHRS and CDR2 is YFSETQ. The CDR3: CASSLDVSNLGQYF. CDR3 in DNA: TGCGCCAGCAGCTTGGACGTCTCGAACCTCGGGCAGTACTTC.

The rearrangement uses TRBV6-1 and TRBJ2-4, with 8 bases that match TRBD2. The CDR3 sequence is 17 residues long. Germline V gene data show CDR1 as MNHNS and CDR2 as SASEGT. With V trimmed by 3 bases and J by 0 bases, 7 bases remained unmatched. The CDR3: CASSEVRTSIAKNIQYF. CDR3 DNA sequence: TGTGCCAGCAGTGAGGTGAGGACTAGCATAGCCAAAAACATTCAGTACTTC.

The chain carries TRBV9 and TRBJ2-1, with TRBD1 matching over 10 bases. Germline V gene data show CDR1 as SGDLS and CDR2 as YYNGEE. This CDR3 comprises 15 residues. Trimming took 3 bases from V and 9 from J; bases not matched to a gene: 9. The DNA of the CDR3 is TGTGCCAGCAGCGGCCTCCGGGACAGGGGCGGTGAGCAGTTCTTC. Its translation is CASSGLRDRGGEQFF.

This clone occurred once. CDR3 coding DNA: TGTGCCAGCAGCCAAACCCACGGGGGGGAGACCCAGTACTTC. Translating it yields CASSQTHGGETQYF. This chain uses TRBV7-8 with TRBJ2-5, with 7 bases matching TRBD2. The CDR3 has 14 residues. The germline gives CDR1 SGHVS, CDR2 FQNEAQ. V lost 5 bases, J lost 5 bases, and 8 bases stayed unmatched.

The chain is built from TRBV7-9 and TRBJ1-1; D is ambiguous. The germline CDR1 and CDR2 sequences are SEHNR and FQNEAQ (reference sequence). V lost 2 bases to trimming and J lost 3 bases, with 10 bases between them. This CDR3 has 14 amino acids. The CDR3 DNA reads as TGTGCCAGCAGCTTAAGAGGTGTGGACACTGAAGCTTTCTTT. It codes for CASSLRGVDTEAFF.

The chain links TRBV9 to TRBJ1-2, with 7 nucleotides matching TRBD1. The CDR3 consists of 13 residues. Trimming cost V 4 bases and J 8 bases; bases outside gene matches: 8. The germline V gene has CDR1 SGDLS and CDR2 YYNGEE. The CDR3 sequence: CASSPETGIGYTF. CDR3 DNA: TGTGCCAGCAGCCCAGAGACAGGGATCGGCTACACCTTC.

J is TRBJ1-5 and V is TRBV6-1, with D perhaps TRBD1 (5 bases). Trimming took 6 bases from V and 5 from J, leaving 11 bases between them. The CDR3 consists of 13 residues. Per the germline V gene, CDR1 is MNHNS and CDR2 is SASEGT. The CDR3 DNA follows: TGTGCCAGCAGGGTCGGGGGACATCAGCCCCAGCATTTT. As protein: CASRVGGHQPQHF.

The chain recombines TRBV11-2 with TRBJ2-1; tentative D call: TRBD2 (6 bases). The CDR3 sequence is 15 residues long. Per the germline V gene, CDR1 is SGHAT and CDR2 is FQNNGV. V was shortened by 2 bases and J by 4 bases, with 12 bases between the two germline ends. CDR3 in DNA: TGTGCCAGCAGCTTAATGGGCGGGGAATACAATGAGCAGTTCTTC. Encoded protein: CASSLMGGEYNEQFF.

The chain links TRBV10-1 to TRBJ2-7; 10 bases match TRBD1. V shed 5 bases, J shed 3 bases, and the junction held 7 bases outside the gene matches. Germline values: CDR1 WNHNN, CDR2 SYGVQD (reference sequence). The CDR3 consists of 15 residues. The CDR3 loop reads CASSPAGQGSYEQYF. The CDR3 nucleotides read TGCGCCAGCAGTCCCGCGGGACAGGGGAGCTACGAGCAGTACTTC.

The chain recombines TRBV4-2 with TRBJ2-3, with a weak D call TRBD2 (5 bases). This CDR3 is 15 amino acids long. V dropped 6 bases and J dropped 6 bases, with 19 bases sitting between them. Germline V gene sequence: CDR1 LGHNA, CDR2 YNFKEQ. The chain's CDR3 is CASSPESVSGDTQYF. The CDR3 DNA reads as TGTGCCAGCAGTCCAGAATCGGTATCGGGGGATACGCAGTATTTT.

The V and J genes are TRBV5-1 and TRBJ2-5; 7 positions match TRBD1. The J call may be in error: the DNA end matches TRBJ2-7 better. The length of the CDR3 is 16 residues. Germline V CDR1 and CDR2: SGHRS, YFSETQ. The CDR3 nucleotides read TGCGCCAGCAGCCCGTCAGGGGGACCAAGCTCCTACGAGCAGTACTTC. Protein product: CASSPSGGPSSYEQYF.